The following is a T cell receptor beta chain sequence with its context. This specimen comes from a study of blood T cells in healthy people across ages. This CDR3 is built from 13 residues. CDR1 and CDR2 from the germline V gene are SGDLS and YYNGEE. Trimming removed 0 bases from V and 10 bases from J, with 13 bases in between. Together with a sample-barcoded 5' primer, a J-beta primer mix was included in a second PCR lasting about 7 to 11 cycles. TCRdb used MiXCR to reprocess the 5' RACE reads, holding one entry per CDR3 protein. The data hold fewer than 2 million distinct CDR3 sequences, with roughly two fifths observed a single time.

V and J are TRBV9 and TRBJ1-1, with D unclear. Sample: blood. The clonotype was recovered from a human donor in good health. CDR3 in amino acids: CASSVASSSPAFF. Here the CDR3 DNA reads TGTGCCAGCAGCGTAGCAAGTAGCAGCCCAGCTTTCTTT.